This T cell receptor beta chain derives from a study of response to subunit inactivated influenza vaccine. Using its own MiXCR run on the RT-PCR reads, TCRdb lists one record per CDR3 protein. The table shows hundreds of thousands of distinct CDR3 sequences, with 12% occurring only once. Germline lookup yields CDR1 SGHRS and CDR2 YFSETQ. V lost 4 bases to trimming and J lost 3 bases; unmatched junction nucleotides: 11. This CDR3 region has 18 residues. V usage is TRBV5-1 and J usage is TRBJ2-5, with TRBD2 matching 14 bases. The clonotype originates from a man aged 50 or older who received an inactivated influenza vaccine. Source: PBMCs from blood, taken on the day of vaccination. The CDR3 DNA sequence: TGCGCCAGCAGCCGCTCAGGGACTAGCGGGAGCGGGGAAGAGACCCAGTACTTC. The encoded protein is CASSRSGTSGSGEETQYF.